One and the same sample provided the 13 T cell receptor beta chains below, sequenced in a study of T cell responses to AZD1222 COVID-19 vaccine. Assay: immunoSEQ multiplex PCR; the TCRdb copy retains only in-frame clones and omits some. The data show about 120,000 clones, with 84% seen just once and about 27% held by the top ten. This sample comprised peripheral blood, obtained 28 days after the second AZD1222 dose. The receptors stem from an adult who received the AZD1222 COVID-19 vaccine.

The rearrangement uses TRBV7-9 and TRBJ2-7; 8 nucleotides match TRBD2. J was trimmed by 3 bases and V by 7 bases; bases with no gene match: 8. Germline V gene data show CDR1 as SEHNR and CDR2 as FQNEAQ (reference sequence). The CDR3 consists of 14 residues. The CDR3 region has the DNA TGTGCCAGCATGAGCGCCGGGACTAGCTACGAGCAGTACTTC. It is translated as CASMSAGTSYEQYF. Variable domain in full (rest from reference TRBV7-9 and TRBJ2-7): DTGVSQNPRHKITKRGQNVTFRCDPISEHNRLYWYRQTLGQGPEFLTYFQNEAQLEKSRLLSDRFSAERPKGSFSTLEIQRTEQGDSAMYLCASMSAGTSYEQYFGPGTRLTVT.

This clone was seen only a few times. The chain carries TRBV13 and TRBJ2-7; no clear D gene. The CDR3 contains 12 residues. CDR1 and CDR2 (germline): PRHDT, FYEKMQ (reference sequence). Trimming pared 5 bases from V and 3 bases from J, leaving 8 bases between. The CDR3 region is CASSATLYEQYF. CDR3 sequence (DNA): TGTGCCAGCAGCGCTACTCTCTACGAGCAGTACTTC.

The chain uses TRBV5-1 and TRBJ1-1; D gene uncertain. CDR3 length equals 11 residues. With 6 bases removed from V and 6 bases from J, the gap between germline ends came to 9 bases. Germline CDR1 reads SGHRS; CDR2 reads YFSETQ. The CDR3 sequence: CASKLEAEAFF. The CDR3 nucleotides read TGCGCCAGCAAATTGGAGGCTGAAGCTTTCTTT.

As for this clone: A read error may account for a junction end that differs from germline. The DNA for the CDR3 is TGTGCCAGCAGCCAGGAAGGTGCAGGGGCTAAGGAAAAACTGTTTTTT. Translated, it gives CASSQEGAGAKEKLFF. The rearrangement joins TRBV4-2 to TRBJ1-4, with TRBD1 as a possible D gene (6 bases). Looked up from germline, CDR1 is LGHNA and CDR2 is YNFKEQ. This CDR3 is 16 amino acids long.

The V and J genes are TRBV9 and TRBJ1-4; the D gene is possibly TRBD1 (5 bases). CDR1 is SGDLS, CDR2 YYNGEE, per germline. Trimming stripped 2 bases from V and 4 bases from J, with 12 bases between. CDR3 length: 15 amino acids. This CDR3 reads CASSVYQGLNEKLFF. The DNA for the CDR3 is TGTGCCAGCAGCGTGTACCAGGGTCTTAATGAAAAACTGTTTTTT.

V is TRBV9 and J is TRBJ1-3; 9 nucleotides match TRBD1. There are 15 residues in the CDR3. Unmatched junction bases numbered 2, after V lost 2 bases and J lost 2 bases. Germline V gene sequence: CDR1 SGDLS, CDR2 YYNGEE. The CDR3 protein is CASSVGDRAGNTIYF. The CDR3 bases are TGTGCCAGCAGCGTCGGGGACAGGGCTGGAAACACCATATATTTT.

The CDR3 bases are TGTGCCAGCAGTTATGGGAGCCGGTGGGGCTACGAGCAGTACTTC. It translates to CASSYGSRWGYEQYF. The chain combines TRBV27 with TRBJ2-7, with D perhaps matching TRBD2 (5 bases). The CDR3 is 15 residues long. Per the germline V gene, CDR1 is MNHEY and CDR2 is SMNVEV (reference sequence). V lost 4 bases and J lost 3, with 16 bases in between.

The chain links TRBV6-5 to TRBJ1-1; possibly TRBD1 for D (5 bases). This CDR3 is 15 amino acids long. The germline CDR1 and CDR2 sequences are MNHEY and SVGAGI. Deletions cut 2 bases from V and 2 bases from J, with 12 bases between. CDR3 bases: TGTGCCAGCAGTTACCAGGGCATGGGAAACACTGAAGCTTTCTTT. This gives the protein CASSYQGMGNTEAFF.

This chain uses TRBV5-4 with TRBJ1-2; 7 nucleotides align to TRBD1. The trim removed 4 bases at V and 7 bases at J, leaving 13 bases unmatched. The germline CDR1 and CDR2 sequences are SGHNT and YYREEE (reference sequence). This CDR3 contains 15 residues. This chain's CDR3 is CASSTGPTGIIGYTF. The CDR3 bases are TGTGCCAGCAGCACCGGACCGACAGGGATCATTGGCTACACCTTC.

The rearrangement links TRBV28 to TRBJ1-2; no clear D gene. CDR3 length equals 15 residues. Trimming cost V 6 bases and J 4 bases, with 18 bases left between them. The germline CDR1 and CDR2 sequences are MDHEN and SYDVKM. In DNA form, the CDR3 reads TGTGCCAGCAGGCGCTCAACGGGTGGGTTCTATGGCTACACCTTC. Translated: CASRRSTGGFYGYTF.

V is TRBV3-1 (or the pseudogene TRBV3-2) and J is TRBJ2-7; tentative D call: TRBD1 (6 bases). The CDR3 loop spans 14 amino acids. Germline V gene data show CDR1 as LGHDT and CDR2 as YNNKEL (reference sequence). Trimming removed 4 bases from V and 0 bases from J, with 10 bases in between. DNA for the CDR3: TGTGCCAGCAGCCCCGGGACAAGCTCCTACGAGCAGTACTTC. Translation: CASSPGTSSYEQYF.

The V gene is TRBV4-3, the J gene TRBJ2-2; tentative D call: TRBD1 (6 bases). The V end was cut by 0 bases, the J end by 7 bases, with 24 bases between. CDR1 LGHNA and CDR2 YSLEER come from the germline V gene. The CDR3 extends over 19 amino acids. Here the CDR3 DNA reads TGCGCCAGCAGCCAAGAGGTCAGGACAGCCCATGAAGGTGGCGGGGAGCTGTTTTTT. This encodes CASSQEVRTAHEGGGELFF.

For the CDR3, the DNA is TGTGCCAGTAGTGAGGCCGGCACCCCAGCGGAGTATGGCTACACCTTC. Its protein is CASSEAGTPAEYGYTF. The chain employs TRBV19 and TRBJ1-2; D is ambiguous. This CDR3 has 16 residues. Germline-derived CDR1 and CDR2 are LNHDA and SQIVND (reference sequence). V was shortened by 5 bases and J by 5 bases, with 21 bases between the two germline ends.